Below, 13 T cell receptor beta chains from the same sample are listed, as sequenced in a study of OX40 agonist ivuxolimab in advanced cancers. Library preparation employed the immunoSEQ multiplex PCR assay. TCRdb retrieved this table from immuneACCESS and kept in-frame rearrangements only. Not all clones are present; in checked studies, unresolved V genes account for under half, and no reason is known for the remainder. The sample data list about 120,000 clones, and around 95% of these were observed just once. 0.15% to 0.16% of the sample is in the top ten clones. Sequenced here: CD4+ or CD8+ T cells sorted from blood, sampled in a trial of the OX40 agonist ivuxolimab. These receptors all come from an adult with an advanced solid tumor such as melanoma, head and neck, liver or kidney cancer.

This clone was picked up one time. This chain joins TRBV19 and TRBJ2-1; D is undetermined. Looked up from germline, CDR1 is LNHDA and CDR2 is SQIVND (reference sequence). The V end was cut by 5 bases, the J end by 0 bases, with 20 bases between. This CDR3 comprises 18 residues. The CDR3 DNA sequence: TGTGCCAGTAGTGGGTACGGCGGCGGAGCGAGCTCCTACAATGAGCAGTTCTTC. This codes for CASSGYGGGASSYNEQFF.

The chain couples TRBV15 to TRBJ2-5, with a possible D match to TRBD2 (5 bases). Germline V gene data show CDR1 as LNHNV and CDR2 as YYDKDF (reference sequence). This CDR3 has 16 residues. Deletions cut 0 bases from V and 2 bases from J, with 13 bases between. CDR3 amino acids: CATSRDSRAVQETQYF. CDR3 coding DNA: TGTGCCACCAGCAGAGATAGCCGAGCGGTACAAGAGACCCAGTACTTC.

The gene calls are TRBV7-9 and TRBJ2-3; 14 positions agree with TRBD2. The germline V gene encodes CDR1 SEHNR and CDR2 FQNEAQ (reference sequence). This CDR3 is built from 17 residues. V shed 5 bases, J shed 4 bases, and the junction held 8 bases outside the gene matches. The DNA for the CDR3 is TGTGCCAGCAGCCGATCTGGACTAGCGGGGGGCCCAGATACGCAGTATTTT. This sequence encodes CASSRSGLAGGPDTQYF.

The chain is built from TRBV25-1 and TRBJ2-7, with 11 bases aligning to TRBD1. V dropped 7 bases and J dropped 5; count of bases not matched to a gene: 13. This CDR3 is 16 amino acids long. Germline CDR1 and CDR2: MGHDK and SYGVNS. CDR3 region: CASKKPGTGGPDEQYF. The CDR3 DNA reads TGTGCCAGCAAAAAACCAGGGACAGGGGGACCAGACGAGCAGTACTTC.

The chain couples TRBV11-3 to TRBJ1-1; D is unresolved. V was pared by 5 bases and J by 0 bases, with 7 bases between. The CDR3 runs to 13 residues. Per the germline V gene, CDR1 is SGHNT and CDR2 is YENEEA. The CDR3 region has the DNA TGTGCCAGCAGCCCCCAATTGAACACTGAAGCTTTCTTT. This translates into CASSPQLNTEAFF. Full variable domain (remainder filled in from reference TRBV11-3 and TRBJ1-1): EAGVVQSPRYKIIEKKQPVAFWCNPISGHNTLYWYLQNLGQGPELLIRYENEEAVDDSQLPKDRFSAERLKGVDSTLKIQPAELGDSAVYLCASSPQLNTEAFFGQGTRLTVV.

The gene calls are TRBV6-4 and TRBJ2-3, with D maybe TRBD2 (5 bases). V dropped 2 bases and J dropped 4 bases, with 10 bases sitting between them. The CDR3 is made up of 14 amino acids. Germline-derived CDR1 and CDR2 are MRHNA and SNTAGT. As DNA, the CDR3 is TGTGCCAGCAGTGACCTCCTCGGGGCAGATACGCAGTATTTT. It translates to CASSDLLGADTQYF.

The genes are TRBV5-1 and TRBJ2-7, with D perhaps matching TRBD2 (6 bases). V shed 0 bases and J shed 6 bases, with 16 bases lying between them. Looked up from germline, CDR1 is SGHRS and CDR2 is YFSETQ. This CDR3 contains 15 residues. In DNA form, the CDR3 reads TGCGCCAGCAGCTTGGTGGCGGGGACCGTCACCGAGCAGTACTTC. Its translation is CASSLVAGTVTEQYF.

This clone was seen a single time. The CDR3 nucleotides are TGTGCCAGTAGTTTCTCCTTGGACACTGAAGCTTTCTTT. This sequence encodes CASSFSLDTEAFF. The V and J genes are TRBV19 and TRBJ1-1; unclear D gene. The CDR3 sequence is 13 residues long. Germline assignment: CDR1 LNHDA and CDR2 SQIVND (reference sequence). Trimming took 5 bases from V and 3 from J, leaving 10 bases between them.

This chain connects TRBV6-4 to TRBJ2-3, with D uncertain. V was pared by 3 bases and J by 4 bases, with 11 bases between. This CDR3 is built from 14 residues. Looked up from germline, CDR1 is MRHNA and CDR2 is SNTAGT. The CDR3 nucleotides are TGTGCCAGCAGTGAGGGTGGAGACGCAGATACGCAGTATTTT. Its protein is CASSEGGDADTQYF.

The gene calls are TRBV6-5 and TRBJ2-1; D may be TRBD2 (7 bases). The germline gives CDR1 MNHEY, CDR2 SVGAGI. This CDR3 comprises 15 residues. Trimming took 6 bases from V and 1 from J, leaving 13 bases between them. The CDR3: CASSRGGLSYNEQFF. The DNA of the CDR3 is TGTGCCAGCAGCAGAGGGGGACTATCCTACAATGAGCAGTTCTTC.

The genes are TRBV5-1 and TRBJ2-5; 10 bases agree with TRBD2. V lost 1 base to trimming and J lost 2 bases; unmatched junction nucleotides: 2. This CDR3 has 15 residues. Looked up from germline, CDR1 is SGHRS and CDR2 is YFSETQ. CDR3 protein: CASSLTSGTQETQYF. The CDR3, as DNA: TGCGCCAGCAGCTTGACTAGCGGGACACAAGAGACCCAGTACTTC.

This clone was observed once. J is TRBJ2-3 and V is TRBV2, with D possibly TRBD1 on 6 matching bases. CDR1 is SNHLY, CDR2 FYNNEI, per germline. This CDR3 spans 19 amino acids. V lost 0 bases and J lost 2, with 21 bases in between. The CDR3 loop is CASSEALMVIGTNTDTQYF. In DNA, the CDR3 is TGTGCCAGCAGTGAAGCGCTTATGGTTATCGGGACAAACACAGATACGCAGTATTTT.

The chain employs TRBV28 and TRBJ1-2; D ambiguous. CDR1 is MDHEN and CDR2 is SYDVKM in the germline V gene. The V end was cut by 10 bases, the J end by 1 base, with 13 bases between. This CDR3 has 13 residues. The CDR3 sequence: CATVGHLNYGYTF. As DNA, the CDR3 is TGTGCCACTGTGGGCCACCTTAACTATGGCTACACCTTC.